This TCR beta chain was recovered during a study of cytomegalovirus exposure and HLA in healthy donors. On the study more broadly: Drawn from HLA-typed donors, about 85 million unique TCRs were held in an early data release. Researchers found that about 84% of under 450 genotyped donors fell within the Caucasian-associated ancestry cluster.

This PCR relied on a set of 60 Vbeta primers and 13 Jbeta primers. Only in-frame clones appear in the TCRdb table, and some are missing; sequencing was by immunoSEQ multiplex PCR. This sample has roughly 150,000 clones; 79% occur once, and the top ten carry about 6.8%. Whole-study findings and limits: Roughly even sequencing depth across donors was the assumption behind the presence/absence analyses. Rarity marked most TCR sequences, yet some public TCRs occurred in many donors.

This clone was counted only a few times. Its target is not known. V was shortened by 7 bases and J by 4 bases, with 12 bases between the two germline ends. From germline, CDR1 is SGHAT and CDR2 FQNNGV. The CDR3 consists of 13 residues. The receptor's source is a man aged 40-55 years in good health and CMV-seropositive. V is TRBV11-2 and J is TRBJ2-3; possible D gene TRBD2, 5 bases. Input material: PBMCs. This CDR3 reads CASTLMRADTQYF. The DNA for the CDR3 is TGTGCCAGCACTCTGATGAGGGCAGATACGCAGTATTTT.